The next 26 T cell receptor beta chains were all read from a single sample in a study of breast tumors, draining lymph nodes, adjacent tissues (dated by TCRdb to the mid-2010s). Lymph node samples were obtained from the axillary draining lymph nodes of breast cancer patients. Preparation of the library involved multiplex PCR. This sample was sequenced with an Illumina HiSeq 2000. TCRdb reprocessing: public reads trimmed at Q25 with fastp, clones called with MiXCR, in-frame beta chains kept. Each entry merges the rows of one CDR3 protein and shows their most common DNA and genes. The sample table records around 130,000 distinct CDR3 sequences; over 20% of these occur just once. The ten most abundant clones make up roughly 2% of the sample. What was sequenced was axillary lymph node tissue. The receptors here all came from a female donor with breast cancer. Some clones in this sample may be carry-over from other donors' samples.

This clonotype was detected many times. CDR3 amino acids: CATSRGTSGMSSYEQYF. In DNA form, the CDR3 reads TGTGCCACCAGCAGAGGGACTAGCGGGATGTCCTCCTACGAGCAGTACTTC. The chain joins TRBV15 to TRBJ2-7; 12 bases are a match to TRBD2. This CDR3 has 17 residues. Per germline, CDR1 LNHNV and CDR2 YYDKDF (reference sequence). V lost 1 base and J lost 0; bases outside the gene matches: 4.

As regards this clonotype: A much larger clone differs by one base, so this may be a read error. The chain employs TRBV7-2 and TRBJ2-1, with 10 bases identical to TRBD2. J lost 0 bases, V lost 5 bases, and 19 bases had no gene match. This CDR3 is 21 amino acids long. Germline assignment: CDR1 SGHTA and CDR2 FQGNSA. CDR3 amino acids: CASSANNLGPAGGSSYNEQFF. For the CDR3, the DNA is TGTGCCAGCAGCGCAAATAACCTGGGACCAGCGGGGGGGAGCTCCTACAATGAGCAGTTCTTC.

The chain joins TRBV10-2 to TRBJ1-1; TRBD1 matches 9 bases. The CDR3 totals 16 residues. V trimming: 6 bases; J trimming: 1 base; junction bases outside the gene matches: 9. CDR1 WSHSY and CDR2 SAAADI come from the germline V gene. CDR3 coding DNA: TGCGCCAGCAGGGTTGGGACAGGGACTTCGAACACTGAAGCTTTCTTT. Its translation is CASRVGTGTSNTEAFF.

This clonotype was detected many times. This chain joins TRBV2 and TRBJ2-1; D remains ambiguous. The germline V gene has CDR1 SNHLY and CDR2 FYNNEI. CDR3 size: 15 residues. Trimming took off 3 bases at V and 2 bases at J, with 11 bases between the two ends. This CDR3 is CASSENHVPYNEQFF. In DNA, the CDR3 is TGTGCCAGCAGTGAGAATCACGTACCCTACAATGAGCAGTTCTTC. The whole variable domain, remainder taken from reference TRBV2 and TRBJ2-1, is EPEVTQTPSHQVTQMGQEVILRCVPISNHLYFYWYRQILGQKVEFLVSFYNNEISEKSEIFDDQFSVERPDGSNFTLKIRSTKLEDSAMYFCASSENHVPYNEQFFGPGTRLTVL.

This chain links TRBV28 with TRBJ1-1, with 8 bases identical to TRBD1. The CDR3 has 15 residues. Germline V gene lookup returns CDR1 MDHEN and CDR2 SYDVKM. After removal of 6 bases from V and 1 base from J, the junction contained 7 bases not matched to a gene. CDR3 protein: CASSPSGGSNTEAFF. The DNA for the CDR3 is TGTGCCAGCAGCCCATCAGGGGGCTCGAACACTGAAGCTTTCTTT. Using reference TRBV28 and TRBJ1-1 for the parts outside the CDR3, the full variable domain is DVKVTQSSRYLVKRTGEKVFLECVQDMDHENMFWYRQDPGLGLRLIYFSYDVKMKEKGDIPEGYSVSREKKERFSLILESASTNQTSMYLCASSPSGGSNTEAFFGQGTRLTVV.

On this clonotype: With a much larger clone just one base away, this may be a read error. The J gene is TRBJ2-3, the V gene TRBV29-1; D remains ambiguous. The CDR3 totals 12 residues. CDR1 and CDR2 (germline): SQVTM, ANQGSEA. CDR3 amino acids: CGVEKSTDTQYF. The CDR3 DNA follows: TGCGGCGTTGAAAAAAGCACAGATACGCAGTATTTT.

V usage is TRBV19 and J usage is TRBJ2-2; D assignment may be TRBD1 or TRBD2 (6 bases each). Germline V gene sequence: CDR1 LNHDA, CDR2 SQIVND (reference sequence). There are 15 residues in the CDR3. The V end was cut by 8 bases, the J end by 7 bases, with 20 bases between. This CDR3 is CASGPRGALDGELFF. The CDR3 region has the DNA TGTGCCAGTGGTCCAAGGGGGGCACTTGACGGGGAGCTGTTTTTT.

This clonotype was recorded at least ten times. In DNA, the CDR3 is TGTGCCAGCAGTCAACTAGTATACCCTGCAATGAGGCAGTTCTTC. It translates to CASSQLVYPAMRQFF. V is TRBV27 and J is TRBJ2-1; D perhaps matches TRBD2 (5 bases). Trimming cost V 5 bases and J 12 bases, with 23 bases left between them. The CDR3 totals 15 residues. Germline-derived CDR1 and CDR2 are MNHEY and SMNVEV (reference sequence).

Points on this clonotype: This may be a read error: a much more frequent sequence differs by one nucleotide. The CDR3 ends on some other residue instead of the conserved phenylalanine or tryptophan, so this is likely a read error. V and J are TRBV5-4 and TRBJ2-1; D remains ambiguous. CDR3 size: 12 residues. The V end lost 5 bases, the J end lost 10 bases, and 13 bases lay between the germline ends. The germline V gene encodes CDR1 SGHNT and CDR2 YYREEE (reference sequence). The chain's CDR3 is CASSSLGAEQFL. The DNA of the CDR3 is TGTGCCAGCAGTTCTCTGGGTGCCGAGCAGTTCCTC.

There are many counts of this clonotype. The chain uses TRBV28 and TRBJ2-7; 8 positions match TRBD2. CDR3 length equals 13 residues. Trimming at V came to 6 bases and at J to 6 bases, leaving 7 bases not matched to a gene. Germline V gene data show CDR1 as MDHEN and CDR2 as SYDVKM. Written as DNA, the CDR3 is TGTGCCAGCAGACTAGCGGAATCAGGCGAGCAGTACTTC. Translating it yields CASRLAESGEQYF.

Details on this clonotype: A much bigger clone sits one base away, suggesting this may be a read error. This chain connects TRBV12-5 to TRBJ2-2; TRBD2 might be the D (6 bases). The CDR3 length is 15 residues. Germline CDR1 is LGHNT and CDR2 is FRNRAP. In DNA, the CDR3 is TGTGCTAGTGGGCGGACTTCCCCTTCTGGCGGGGAGCTGTCTTTT. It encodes CASGRTSPSGGELSF. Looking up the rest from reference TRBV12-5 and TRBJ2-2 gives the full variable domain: DARVTQTPRHKVTEMGQEVTMRCQPILGHNTVFWYRQTMMQGLELLAYFRNRAPLDDSGMPKDRFSAEMPDATLATLKIQPSEPRDSAVYFCASGRTSPSGGELSFGEGSRLTVL.

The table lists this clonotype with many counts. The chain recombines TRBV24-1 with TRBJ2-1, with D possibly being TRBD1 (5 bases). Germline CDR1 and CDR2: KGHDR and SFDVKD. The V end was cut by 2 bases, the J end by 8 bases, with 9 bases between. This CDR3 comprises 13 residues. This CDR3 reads CATSDSGLDEQFF. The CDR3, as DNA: TGTGCCACCAGTGATTCAGGGCTAGATGAGCAGTTCTTC.

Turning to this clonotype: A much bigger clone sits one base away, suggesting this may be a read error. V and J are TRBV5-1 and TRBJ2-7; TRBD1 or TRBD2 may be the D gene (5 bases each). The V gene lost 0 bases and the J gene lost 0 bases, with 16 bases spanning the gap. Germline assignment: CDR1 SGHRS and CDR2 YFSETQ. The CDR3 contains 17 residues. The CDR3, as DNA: TGCGCCAGCAGCTTGGTCCTGGGACGCGGACGCTCCTACGAGCAGTACTTC. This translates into CASSLVLGRGRSYEQYF.

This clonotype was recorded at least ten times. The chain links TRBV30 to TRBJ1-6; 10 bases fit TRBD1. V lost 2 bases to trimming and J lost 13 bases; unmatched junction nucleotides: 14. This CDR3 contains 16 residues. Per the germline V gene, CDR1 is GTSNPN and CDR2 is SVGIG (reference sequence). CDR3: CAWSPRMRDRGIPLHF. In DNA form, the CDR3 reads TGTGCCTGGAGTCCCCGGATGCGGGACAGGGGAATTCCCCTCCACTTT.

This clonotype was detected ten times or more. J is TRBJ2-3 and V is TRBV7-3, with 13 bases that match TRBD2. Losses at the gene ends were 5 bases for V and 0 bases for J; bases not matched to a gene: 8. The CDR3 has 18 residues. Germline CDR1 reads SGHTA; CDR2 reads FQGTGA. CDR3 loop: CASSLGLAGAHSTDTQYF. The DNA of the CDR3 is TGTGCCAGCAGCCTCGGACTAGCGGGGGCTCATAGCACAGATACGCAGTATTTT.

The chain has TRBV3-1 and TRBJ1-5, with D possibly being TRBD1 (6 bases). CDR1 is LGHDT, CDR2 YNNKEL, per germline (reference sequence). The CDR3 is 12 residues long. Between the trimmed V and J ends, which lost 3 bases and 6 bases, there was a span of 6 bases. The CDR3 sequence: CASSHRGQPQHF. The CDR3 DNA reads TGTGCCAGCAGCCACAGGGGTCAGCCCCAGCATTTT.

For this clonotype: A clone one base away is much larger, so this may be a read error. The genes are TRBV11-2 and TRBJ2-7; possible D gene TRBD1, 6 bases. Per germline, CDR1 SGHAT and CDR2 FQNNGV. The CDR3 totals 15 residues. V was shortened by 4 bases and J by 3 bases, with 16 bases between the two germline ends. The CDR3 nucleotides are TGTGCCAGCAGCTCGTCCAGAAGGGGGAACTACGAGCAGTACTTC. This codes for CASSSSRRGNYEQYF.

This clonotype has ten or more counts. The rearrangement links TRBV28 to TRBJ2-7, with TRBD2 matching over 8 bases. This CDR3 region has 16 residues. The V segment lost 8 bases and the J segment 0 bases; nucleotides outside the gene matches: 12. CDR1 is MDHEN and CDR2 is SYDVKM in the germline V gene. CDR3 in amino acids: CASRGLSGASSYEQYF. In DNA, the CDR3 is TGTGCCAGCCGCGGTCTTAGCGGGGCCAGCTCCTACGAGCAGTACTTC.

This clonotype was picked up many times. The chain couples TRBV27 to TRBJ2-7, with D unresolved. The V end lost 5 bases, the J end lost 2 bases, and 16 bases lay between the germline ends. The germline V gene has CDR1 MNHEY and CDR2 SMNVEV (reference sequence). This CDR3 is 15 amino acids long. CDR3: CASSPHSASTYEQYF. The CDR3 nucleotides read TGTGCCAGCAGTCCTCACAGCGCATCCACCTACGAGCAGTACTTC.

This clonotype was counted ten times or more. The CDR3 loop is CASSSLAGVSLVYEQYF. In DNA form, the CDR3 reads TGTGCCAGTAGTTCTCTAGCGGGAGTATCTCTGGTCTACGAGCAGTACTTC. The V gene is TRBV19, the J gene TRBJ2-7; TRBD2 agrees at 10 bases. V was pared by 5 bases and J by 3 bases, with 13 bases of the junction left unmatched. Looked up from germline, CDR1 is LNHDA and CDR2 is SQIVND (reference sequence). This CDR3 is 17 amino acids long.

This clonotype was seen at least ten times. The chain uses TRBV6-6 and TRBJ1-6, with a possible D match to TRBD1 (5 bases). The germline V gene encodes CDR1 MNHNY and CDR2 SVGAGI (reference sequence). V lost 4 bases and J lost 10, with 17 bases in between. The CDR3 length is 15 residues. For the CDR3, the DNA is TGTGCCAGCAGTTTACTCCGGGACTTGGGATCACCCCTCCACTTT. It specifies CASSLLRDLGSPLHF.

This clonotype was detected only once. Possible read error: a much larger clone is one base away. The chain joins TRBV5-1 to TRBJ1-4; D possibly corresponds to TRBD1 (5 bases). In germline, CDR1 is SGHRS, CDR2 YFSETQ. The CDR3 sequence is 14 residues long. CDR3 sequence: CASSLDRHNERLFF. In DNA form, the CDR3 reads TGCGCCAGCAGCCTTGACAGACATAATGAAAGACTGTTTTTT.

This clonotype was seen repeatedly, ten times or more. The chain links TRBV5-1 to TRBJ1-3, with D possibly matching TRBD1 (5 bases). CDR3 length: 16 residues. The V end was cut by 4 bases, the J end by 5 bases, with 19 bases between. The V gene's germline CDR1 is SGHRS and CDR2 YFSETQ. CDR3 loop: CASSPDWGRARNTIYF. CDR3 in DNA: TGCGCCAGCAGCCCTGACTGGGGACGGGCTCGAAACACCATATATTTT.

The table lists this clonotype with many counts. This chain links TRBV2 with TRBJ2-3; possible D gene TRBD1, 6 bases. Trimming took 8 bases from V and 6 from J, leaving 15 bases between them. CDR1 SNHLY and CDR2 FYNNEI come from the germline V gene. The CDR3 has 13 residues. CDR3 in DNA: TGTGCCAGCCGTCCAACAGGGTTGGATACGCAGTATTTT. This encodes CASRPTGLDTQYF.

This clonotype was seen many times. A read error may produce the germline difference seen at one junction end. CDR3 sequence: CASRTGTGPSNEQYF. The CDR3 nucleotides read TGTGCCAGCAGGACCGGGACAGGGCCCTCCAACGAGCAGTACTTC. The rearrangement joins TRBV6-5 to TRBJ2-7; TRBD1 aligns across 9 bases. Germline V gene lookup returns CDR1 MNHEY and CDR2 SVGAGI. The CDR3 sequence is 15 residues long.

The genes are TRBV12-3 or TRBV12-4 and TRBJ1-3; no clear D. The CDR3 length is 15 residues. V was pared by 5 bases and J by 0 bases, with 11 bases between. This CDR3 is CASSLGRISGNTIYF. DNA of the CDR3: TGTGCCAGCAGTCTCGGCAGGATCTCTGGAAACACCATATATTTT.